The next 11 T cell receptor beta chains were all read from a single sample in a study of blood T cell repertoires in COVID-19. Here immunoSEQ multiplex PCR was the method, and the copy in TCRdb shows in-frame clones only, minus some. The sample holds tens of thousands of clones, approximately 84% seen once. Sequenced sample: peripheral blood. Receptors were obtained from a man between 70 and 80 years old with active or convalescent COVID-19.

The J gene is TRBJ2-7, the V gene TRBV3-1 (or the pseudogene TRBV3-2); TRBD2 is a possible D gene (6 bases). CDR1 is LGHDT, CDR2 YNNKEL, per germline (reference sequence). Trimming took off 6 bases at V and 2 bases at J, with 14 bases between the two ends. CDR3 length: 14 residues. CDR3 region: CASSLGGPPYEQYF. The CDR3, as DNA: TGTGCCAGCAGTCTAGGAGGGCCGCCCTACGAGCAGTACTTC.

The DNA of the CDR3 is TGTGCCAGCAGCTTAGGGGTAGCGGGAAAACAGCAGTACTTC. Translated: CASSLGVAGKQQYF. V is TRBV7-2 and J is TRBJ2-7, with 8 bases matching TRBD2. This CDR3 spans 14 amino acids. The trim removed 1 base at V and 8 bases at J, leaving 7 bases unmatched. Germline-derived CDR1 and CDR2 are SGHTA and FQGNSA.

This clone was detected only once. The chain has TRBV5-6 and TRBJ2-1; D unresolved. CDR3 length: 14 amino acids. Germline CDR1 reads SGHDT; CDR2 reads YYEEEE. V was cut by 2 bases and J by 0 bases, with 6 bases left in between. Here the CDR3 DNA reads TGTGCCAGCAGCTTTGATAGCTCCTACAATGAGCAGTTCTTC. Protein sequence: CASSFDSSYNEQFF.

The chain recombines TRBV4-2 with TRBJ1-6, with D tentatively TRBD1 (6 bases). Germline CDR1 reads LGHNA; CDR2 reads YNFKEQ. The CDR3 sequence is 15 residues long. Trimming took off 4 bases at V and 8 bases at J, with 15 bases between the two ends. CDR3 region: CASSRQRDTDSPLHF. CDR3 in DNA: TGTGCCAGCAGCCGACAACGGGACACGGATTCACCCCTCCACTTT.

The chain is built from TRBV9 and TRBJ1-6; D ambiguous. The ends were cut back, 0 bases at V and 9 bases at J, with 10 bases in the middle. CDR3 size: 14 residues. Germline-derived CDR1 and CDR2 are SGDLS and YYNGEE. The CDR3 region is CASSVGHSSSPLHF. Written as DNA, the CDR3 is TGTGCCAGCAGCGTAGGACATTCGAGTTCACCCCTCCACTTT.

The chain couples TRBV3-1 (or the pseudogene TRBV3-2) to TRBJ1-5, with D possibly TRBD1 on 5 matching bases. The CDR3 is 14 amino acids. Per germline, CDR1 LGHDT and CDR2 YNNKEL (reference sequence). Trimming pared 4 bases from V and 9 bases from J, leaving 16 bases between. In DNA, the CDR3 is TGTGCCAGCAGCCCGGGACTCTCTCCTGCGCCCCAGCATTTT. Its translation is CASSPGLSPAPQHF.

This chain joins TRBV6-5 and TRBJ1-3; 7 positions agree with TRBD1. This CDR3 region has 16 residues. The V gene's germline CDR1 is MNHEY and CDR2 SVGAGI. After removal of 0 bases from V and 2 bases from J, the junction contained 4 bases not matched to a gene. This chain's CDR3 is CASSYSRGTAGNTIYF. CDR3 sequence (DNA): TGTGCCAGCAGTTACTCGAGGGGGACAGCTGGAAACACCATATATTTT.

This chain links TRBV5-4 with TRBJ2-2, with D possibly matching TRBD2 (5 bases). Looked up from germline, CDR1 is SGHNT and CDR2 is YYREEE (reference sequence). CDR3 length: 16 residues. V lost 0 bases to trimming and J lost 3 bases, with 12 bases between them. Here the CDR3 DNA reads TGTGCCAGCAGCTTGGAAGTGGGAGCCGACACCGGGGAGCTGTTTTTT. This codes for CASSLEVGADTGELFF.

The chain is built from TRBV4-1 and TRBJ1-5; D ambiguous. Between the trimmed V and J ends, which lost 2 bases and 6 bases, there was a span of 14 bases. CDR1 MGHRA and CDR2 YSYEKL come from the germline V gene. The CDR3 extends over 15 amino acids. CDR3 sequence: CASSQLELPSQPQHF. In DNA form, the CDR3 reads TGCGCCAGCAGCCAACTAGAGCTCCCCAGTCAGCCCCAGCATTTT.

The chain couples TRBV3-1 (or the pseudogene TRBV3-2) to TRBJ1-2, with 11 bases lining up with TRBD1. This CDR3 is built from 15 residues. The V gene's germline CDR1 is LGHDT and CDR2 YNNKEL (reference sequence). The V segment lost 5 bases and the J segment 8 bases; nucleotides outside the gene matches: 10. The CDR3 sequence: CASSAAGTGGLGYTF. As DNA, the CDR3 is TGTGCCAGCAGCGCCGCCGGGACAGGGGGTTTAGGCTACACCTTC.

V is TRBV5-1 and J is TRBJ2-3; 8 bases are a match to TRBD2. The length of the CDR3 is 15 residues. Germline CDR1 SGHRS, CDR2 YFSETQ. Trimming cost V 1 base and J 2 bases; bases outside gene matches: 3. The CDR3 is CASSLTGGPTDTQYF. The CDR3 DNA reads as TGCGCCAGCAGCTTGACGGGAGGGCCCACAGATACGCAGTATTTT.